There are many counts of the clone carrying this TCR beta chain. Its target is not known. Unique molecular identifiers (one per individual cDNA molecule) were attached. TCRdb reprocessed the 5' RACE reads via MiXCR and lists one record per CDR3 protein. The table lists 10,000 to 13,000 distinct CDR3 sequences, 4.8% of them singletons. This sample is drawn from a study of early T cells in non-severe SARS-CoV-2 infection. Across the whole study: Chains were unpaired, as sequencing was done on bulk RNA from unsorted whole blood.

Study-wide findings and caveats: Private and CD4 specificities were missed by VDJdb matching, which favored anti-spike CD8 responses.

The clonotype was recovered from an adult who was a healthcare worker with PCR-confirmed SARS-CoV-2 infection or an uninfected control (not recorded which). Sequencing used whole blood.

The CDR3 reads CASSSGLAVYEQYF. DNA for the CDR3: TGTGCCAGCAGCTCGGGACTAGCGGTCTACGAGCAGTACTTC. The chain recombines TRBV6-6 with TRBJ2-7; 11 positions agree with TRBD2. V shed 6 bases and J 3 bases; nucleotides not matched to a gene: 4. From germline, CDR1 is MNHNY and CDR2 SVGAGI (reference sequence). This CDR3 spans 14 amino acids.